Presented here are 24 T cell receptor beta chains from one specimen sequenced in a study of Tregs in tolerant kidney transplant recipients. Measured with immunoSEQ multiplex PCR; TCRdb has only the in-frame clones, and not every one. In the table there are roughly 66,000 clones, roughly 92% of which are singletons. Sequencing was performed on CD8+ T cells from blood, taken before the transplant. These receptors all come from a human donor who received a combined kidney and bone marrow transplant.

V is TRBV27 and J is TRBJ1-1, with D uncertain. The ends were cut back, 0 bases at V and 11 bases at J, with 13 bases in the middle. Per the germline V gene, CDR1 is MNHEY and CDR2 is SMNVEV (reference sequence). This CDR3 comprises 13 residues. The CDR3: CASSLSSGYAAFF. DNA of the CDR3: TGTGCCAGCAGTTTATCTTCAGGTTATGCGGCTTTCTTT.

This chain uses TRBV5-1 with TRBJ1-1, with TRBD1 matching 9 bases. Germline lookup yields CDR1 SGHRS and CDR2 YFSETQ. V shed 3 bases and J 5 bases; nucleotides not matched to a gene: 5. CDR3 length: 14 amino acids. The CDR3: CASSSTGGSTEAFF. The CDR3 coding sequence is TGCGCCAGCAGCTCGACAGGGGGGTCTACTGAAGCTTTCTTT. The whole variable domain, remainder taken from reference TRBV5-1 and TRBJ1-1, is KAGVTQTPRYLIKTRGQQVTLSCSPISGHRSVSWYQQTPGQGLQFLFEYFSETQRNKGNFPGRFSGRQFSNSRSEMNVSTLELGDSALYLCASSSTGGSTEAFFGQGTRLTVV.

The V and J genes are TRBV4-1 and TRBJ1-5; 10 bases fit TRBD1. Trimming removed 5 bases from V and 6 bases from J; junction bases left unmatched: 4. CDR3 length: 14 amino acids. Germline V CDR1 and CDR2: MGHRA, YSYEKL. This chain's CDR3 is CASSSTGGRQPQHF. DNA for the CDR3: TGCGCCAGCAGCTCGACAGGGGGCCGTCAGCCCCAGCATTTT.

The rearrangement links TRBV5-1 to TRBJ2-1, with a tentative D call TRBD1 (6 bases). Per the germline V gene, CDR1 is SGHRS and CDR2 is YFSETQ. The CDR3 is 14 residues long. With 0 bases removed from V and 6 bases from J, the gap between germline ends came to 10 bases. CDR3 DNA: TGCGCCAGCAGCTTGGGGCAGGGGATCAATGAGCAGTTCTTC. Residues: CASSLGQGINEQFF.

This sequence joins TRBV29-1 and TRBJ2-3; D not resolved. There are 10 residues in the CDR3. Germline loops: CDR1 SQVTM, CDR2 ANQGSEA. Deletions cut 6 bases from V and 7 bases from J, with 8 bases between. CDR3 sequence (DNA): TGCAGCGTCGATCCTAATACGCAGTATTTT. Translation gives CSVDPNTQYF.

The chain uses TRBV2 and TRBJ1-2; weak D call: TRBD1 (6 bases). The CDR3 extends over 13 amino acids. The germline V gene encodes CDR1 SNHLY and CDR2 FYNNEI. The V gene lost 6 bases and the J gene lost 6 bases, with 14 bases spanning the gap. CDR3 region: CASRQGLGDGYTF. The CDR3 DNA is TGTGCCAGCAGACAGGGTTTGGGGGATGGCTACACCTTC.

The V gene is TRBV4-3, the J gene TRBJ1-1; possibly TRBD1 for D (6 bases). CDR3 size: 13 residues. Germline CDR1 is LGHNA and CDR2 is YSLEER. The germline V and J ends were trimmed by 3 bases and 4 bases, with 9 bases remaining between them. CDR3 sequence: CASSQGAATEAFF. CDR3 nucleotides: TGCGCCAGCAGCCAGGGGGCCGCCACTGAAGCTTTCTTT.

As for this clone: This sample also contains other DNA sequences that code for the same CDR3. The V gene is TRBV7-9, the J gene TRBJ2-2, with D hard to call. The CDR3 totals 14 residues. V was shortened by 1 base and J by 1 base, with 4 bases between the two germline ends. Germline assignment: CDR1 SEHNR and CDR2 FQNEAQ (reference sequence). The CDR3 region is CASSLVLNTGELFF. DNA for the CDR3: TGTGCCAGCAGCTTAGTACTGAACACCGGGGAGCTGTTTTTT. The full variable domain, rest sourced from reference TRBV7-9 and TRBJ2-2, is DTGVSQNPRHKITKRGQNVTFRCDPISEHNRLYWYRQTLGQGPEFLTYFQNEAQLEKSRLLSDRFSAERPKGSFSTLEIQRTEQGDSAMYLCASSLVLNTGELFFGEGSRLTVL.

The V and J genes are TRBV7-8 and TRBJ2-7; D may be TRBD2 (6 bases). The CDR3 covers 13 residues. V was clipped by 1 base and J by 5 bases, with 9 bases between them. Germline V gene lookup returns CDR1 SGHVS and CDR2 FQNEAQ. CDR3 nucleotides: TGTGCCAGCAGCTTAGTTTGGGAGGACGAGCAGTACTTC. Protein: CASSLVWEDEQYF.

The V gene is TRBV9, the J gene TRBJ2-5; 10 bases fit TRBD2. The CDR3 contains 15 residues. Germline assignment: CDR1 SGDLS and CDR2 YYNGEE. Trimming took 1 base from V and 4 from J; bases not matched to a gene: 4. This chain's CDR3 is CASSVTSGKAETQYF. Here the CDR3 DNA reads TGTGCCAGCAGCGTAACTAGCGGGAAGGCAGAGACCCAGTACTTC.

The rearrangement uses TRBV7-8 and TRBJ2-3, with D possibly TRBD1 on 6 matching bases. This CDR3 comprises 11 residues. Germline loops: CDR1 SGHVS, CDR2 FQNEAQ. Deletions cut 5 bases from V and 9 bases from J, with 9 bases between. This CDR3 reads CASSLTGTQYF. The CDR3 region has the DNA TGTGCCAGCAGCCTTACAGGGACGCAGTATTTT.

The chain joins TRBV9 to TRBJ2-1; TRBD2 is a possible D gene (6 bases). The CDR3 loop spans 14 amino acids. The germline gives CDR1 SGDLS, CDR2 YYNGEE. The V and J ends lost 1 base and 8 bases respectively, with 13 bases between them. DNA of the CDR3: TGTGCCAGCAGCGTATCCGGGAGTCAAGATGAGCAGTTCTTC. Translation: CASSVSGSQDEQFF.

This chain uses TRBV7-9 with TRBJ2-1; possibly TRBD1 for D (5 bases). Germline CDR1 SEHNR, CDR2 FQNEAQ (reference sequence). Trimming took off 1 base at V and 2 bases at J, with 15 bases between the two ends. The CDR3 extends over 17 amino acids. The CDR3 coding sequence is TGTGCCAGCAGCTTAGTCCAGGGCACAGGCCCCTACAATGAGCAGTTCTTC. Its translation: CASSLVQGTGPYNEQFF. Variable domain in full (rest from reference TRBV7-9 and TRBJ2-1): DTGVSQNPRHKITKRGQNVTFRCDPISEHNRLYWYRQTLGQGPEFLTYFQNEAQLEKSRLLSDRFSAERPKGSFSTLEIQRTEQGDSAMYLCASSLVQGTGPYNEQFFGPGTRLTVL.

The chain recombines TRBV11-2 with TRBJ1-2; TRBD1 is a possible D gene (6 bases). Germline-derived CDR1 and CDR2 are SGHAT and FQNNGV. V lost 5 bases to trimming and J lost 4 bases, with 14 bases between them. The length of the CDR3 is 14 residues. CDR3 in DNA: TGTGCCAGCAGCCTTCATACAGGGAGCTATGGCTACACCTTC. Residues: CASSLHTGSYGYTF.

The V and J genes are TRBV5-4 and TRBJ2-3; 7 bases are a match to TRBD2. V was pared by 3 bases and J by 3 bases, with 10 bases of the junction left unmatched. The CDR3 covers 16 residues. Germline CDR1 SGHNT, CDR2 YYREEE (reference sequence). CDR3 residues: CASSSSTSWGTDTQYF. The CDR3 nucleotides are TGTGCCAGCAGCTCGTCGACTAGCTGGGGGACAGATACGCAGTATTTT.

This chain connects TRBV13 to TRBJ2-1, with 15 bases matching TRBD2. V trimming: 0 bases; J trimming: 12 bases; junction bases outside the gene matches: 3. CDR3 length equals 15 residues. Germline CDR1 and CDR2: PRHDT and FYEKMQ (reference sequence). The CDR3 nucleotides are TGTGCCAGCAGCTTAGGCCGGACTAGCGGGGGGGGGCAGTTCTTC. Residues: CASSLGRTSGGGQFF.

The rearrangement uses TRBV6-1 and TRBJ2-7, with D possibly being TRBD1 (5 bases). The CDR3 is 15 residues long. V lost 1 base to trimming and J lost 2 bases, with 12 bases between them. Germline V gives CDR1 MNHNS, CDR2 SASEGT. CDR3 loop: CASSEEMGLTYEQYF. For the CDR3, the DNA is TGTGCCAGCAGTGAAGAGATGGGGCTGACCTACGAGCAGTACTTC.

V usage is TRBV27 and J usage is TRBJ1-1, with 7 bases fitting TRBD1. In germline, CDR1 is MNHEY, CDR2 SMNVEV (reference sequence). This CDR3 is built from 14 residues. V shed 5 bases, J shed 0 bases, and the junction held 3 bases outside the gene matches. The CDR3 DNA reads TGTGCCAGCAGTCCGACAGGGATGAACACTGAAGCTTTCTTT. Amino acids: CASSPTGMNTEAFF.

The chain is built from TRBV19 and TRBJ2-7; a weak D match, TRBD2 (6 bases). The V end was cut by 0 bases, the J end by 0 bases, with 12 bases between. Germline CDR1 reads LNHDA; CDR2 reads SQIVND (reference sequence). The length of the CDR3 is 16 residues. CDR3 residues: CASSIEAAGSSYEQYF. The CDR3 DNA reads TGTGCCAGTAGTATAGAGGCGGCGGGGAGCTCCTACGAGCAGTACTTC. The full variable domain, completed using reference TRBV19 and TRBJ2-7, is DGGITQSPKYLFRKEGQNVTLSCEQNLNHDAMYWYRQDPGQGLRLIYYSQIVNDFQKGDIAEGYSVSREKKESFPLTVTSAQKNPTAFYLCASSIEAAGSSYEQYFGPGTRLTVT.

The chain recombines TRBV27 with TRBJ2-7, with D perhaps matching TRBD2 (5 bases). Trimming took 10 bases from V and 7 from J, leaving 17 bases between them. This CDR3 comprises 12 residues. Per germline, CDR1 MNHEY and CDR2 SMNVEV (reference sequence). CDR3 in amino acids: CATIQSSGEQYF. The CDR3 DNA is TGTGCCACCATCCAAAGCAGCGGAGAGCAGTACTTC.

The chain recombines TRBV11-2 with TRBJ2-1; D possibly corresponds to TRBD1 (5 bases). CDR1 and CDR2 from the germline V gene are SGHAT and FQNNGV. This CDR3 comprises 15 residues. The V gene lost 5 bases and the J gene lost 5 bases, with 16 bases spanning the gap. DNA for the CDR3: TGTGCCAGCAGCCCTAATAGCAGGGTAGACAATGAGCAGTTCTTC. Encoded protein: CASSPNSRVDNEQFF.

The chain employs TRBV10-3 and TRBJ1-3; TRBD1 matches 8 bases. The V gene's germline CDR1 is ENHRY and CDR2 SYGVKD. The V segment lost 3 bases and the J segment 2 bases; nucleotides outside the gene matches: 3. The CDR3 sequence is 15 residues long. In nucleotides, the CDR3 is TGTGCCATCAGTGACCGGACAGGGACTGGAAACACCATATATTTT. It specifies CAISDRTGTGNTIYF.

The CDR3 is CASSARGEQYF. Here the CDR3 DNA reads TGTGCCAGCAGCGCCCGAGGGGAGCAGTACTTC. The chain couples TRBV9 to TRBJ2-7, with a possible D match to TRBD2 (5 bases). The CDR3 loop spans 11 amino acids. The V end was cut by 3 bases, the J end by 7 bases, with 8 bases between. Looked up from germline, CDR1 is SGDLS and CDR2 is YYNGEE. The whole variable domain, filled in from reference TRBV9 and TRBJ2-7, reads DSGVTQTPKHLITATGQRVTLRCSPRSGDLSVYWYQQSLDQGLQFLIQYYNGEERAKGNILERFSAQQFPDLHSELNLSSLELGDSALYFCASSARGEQYFGPGTRLTVT.

The chain couples TRBV7-6 to TRBJ2-1; D gene uncertain. V dropped 4 bases and J dropped 16 bases, with 17 bases sitting between them. The CDR3 runs to 12 residues. Germline CDR1 and CDR2: SGHVS and FNYEAQ. The DNA for the CDR3 is TGTGCCAGCAGCTCTCGATCGGCCGCGGCCTTCTTC. Amino acids: CASSSRSAAAFF.